This is a list of T cell receptor beta chains from one sample in a study of blood T cell repertoires in COVID-19. The table came from immunoSEQ multiplex PCR; TCRdb's copy has only in-frame clones and leaves some out. The table includes roughly 14,000 clones, about 73% detected once. Specimen: peripheral blood. These receptors originate from a boy between 2 and 10 years old with active or convalescent COVID-19. Both conserved end residues are part of each CDR3.

V gene	CDR3 protein
TRBV11-2	CASSDIDLRYEQYF
TRBV28	CAGRMMSGDTQYF
TRBV4-1	CASSKGQGGSSKSNQPQHF
TRBV11-2	CASSFLAGGQRDTQYF
TRBV6-2/TRBV6-3	CASSGGRKETQYF
TRBV7-9	CASSRTGVATNEKLFF
TRBV28	CASSLQGAKTEAFF
TRBV12-5	CASGLVGREGPDTQYF
TRBV10-3	CAISDGTGNTEAFF
TRBV19	CASSIGSRWVDQPQHF
TRBV6-5	CASRTPMGYEQYF
TRBV9	CASSVGGHQTYNEQFF
TRBV5-1	CASSFRGVGILTETQYF
TRBV14	CASSQYSGSGDTQYF
TRBV4-1	CASSQVAGFDNQPQHF
TRBV15	CATSRGQATNSPLHF
TRBV27	CASSLGGQGLSPLHF
TRBV12-3/TRBV12-4	CASSHRGELFF
TRBV5-4	CASSPGQGGADTQYF
TRBV30	CAWSGGSRYGYTF
TRBV19	CASSIISGGAGKETQYF
TRBV7-7	CASSSELASGTDTQYF
TRBV5-1	CASSDGDRVGNTEAFF
TRBV3-1/TRBV3-2	CASSQDRGGWETQYF
TRBV30	CAWSVGGIYEQYF
TRBV7-9	CAMKIGTATNVLTF
TRBV11-2	CASSLVGRDAYNEQFF
TRBV5-5	CASSSGHLDYQPQHF
TRBV10-2	CASSVGDSNQPQHF
TRBV19	CASSASAGGDYGYTF
TRBV18	CASSRQGTEAFF
TRBV5-1	CASSSTSGTDTQYF
TRBV5-1	CASSPGTGGYEQYF
TRBV10-3	CAIGTGYSNQPQHF
TRBV7-7	CASSFVLTGELFF
TRBV7-9	CASSRKTGGYGYTF
TRBV5-5	CASSLLRGRSGNTIYF
TRBV6-2/TRBV6-3	CASSYSDRVYGYTF
TRBV6-5	CASSYRTSRDEQFF
TRBV4-1	CASSQSALEEQYF
TRBV3-1/TRBV3-2	CASSHRAATHNEQFF
TRBV11-2	CASSLSQGAFEQYF
TRBV2	CASSEHRVNSPLHF
TRBV19	CAARRTGNTEAFF
TRBV9	CASGEGDTQYF
TRBV27	CASSFYGTGISGTYNEQFF
TRBV27	CASSLQGVRNTEAFF
TRBV3-1/TRBV3-2	CASSLNPSNTQYF
TRBV5-5	CASSFGASSGNTIYF
TRBV12-3/TRBV12-4	CASSLAGGQPQHF
TRBV5-1	CASSLRDTTEAFF
TRBV27	CASSPGQTRGYTF
TRBV18	CASSRGQGEKVGEAFF
TRBV6-5	CASSYYRGQNYGYTF
TRBV7-8	CASSSPLRHGEQFF
TRBV7-9	CASTPSPGTGGEKLFF
TRBV9	CASSAGLADSYEQYF
TRBV6-6	CASSRGTGVTTDTQYF
TRBV7-2	CASSLGTGAFF
TRBV28	CASSLHGGLRSPLHF